A selection of T cell receptor beta chains follows, all from one sample in a study of T cells after yellow fever vaccination. TCRdb re-derived calls from the 5' RACE reads in MiXCR, one entry per CDR3 protein. The profile shows 350,000 to 450,000 distinct CDR3 sequences, roughly 6.2% of them singletons. The specimen was PBMCs, collected 5 days after the yellow fever booster vaccination. These receptors were taken from a man aged 25-40 years who received the YFV17D yellow fever vaccine. CDR3s include the opening cysteine and the closing phenylalanine or tryptophan. A D gene is named only where the DNA matches it firmly. Clone size is given for some rows only: seen once, a few or many times, or a class if the clone is expanded.

d_gene	v_gene	abundance	j_gene	CDR3aa	CDR3nt
-	TRBV2	few	TRBJ2-5	CASAHREGETQYF	TGTGCCAGCGCCCACAGGGAGGGTGAGACCCAGTACTTC
-	TRBV7-2	many	TRBJ2-7	CASSLGGYIYEGQYF	TGTGCCAGCAGCTTAGGTGGCTACATCTACGAAGGGCAGTACTTC
TRBD1	TRBV19	few	TRBJ2-7	CASSSLTGSSYEQYF	TGTGCCAGTAGTTCCTTGACAGGGTCCTCCTACGAGCAGTACTTC
-	TRBV6-1	many	TRBJ2-1	CASSLNYDRQNEQFF	TGTGCCAGCAGCCTAAACTACGACAGGCAGAATGAGCAGTTCTTC
-	TRBV5-4	-	TRBJ2-7	CASSLFSLSDTYEQYF	TGTGCCAGCAGCTTGTTTAGTTTGAGCGACACCTACGAGCAGTACTTC
TRBD1	TRBV20-1	few	TRBJ2-3	CSAARQGLADTQYF	TGCAGTGCTGCCAGACAGGGGCTTGCGGATACGCAGTATTTT
-	TRBV27	few	TRBJ2-2	CASRPYLSGPNTGELFF	TGTGCCAGCAGGCCCTATTTGTCAGGACCGAACACCGGGGAGCTGTTTTTT
-	TRBV7-2	-	TRBJ2-7	CASSSSAHEQYF	TGTGCCAGCAGCTCATCGGCCCACGAGCAGTACTTC
TRBD2	TRBV20-1	-	TRBJ2-4	CSAFEGTGRAKAKNIQYF	TGCAGTGCCTTTGAAGGCACTGGGAGGGCCAAAGCCAAAAACATTCAGTACTTC
-	TRBV6-5	many	TRBJ2-3	CASSYLDTDTQYF	TGTGCCAGCAGTTACTTAGATACAGATACGCAGTATTTT
TRBD2	TRBV29-1	many	TRBJ2-2	CSVPRTSGRGGTGELFF	TGCAGCGTGCCTCGGACTAGCGGGAGAGGTGGCACCGGGGAGCTGTTTTTT
-	TRBV5-1	-	TRBJ2-3	CASSLEPSTHTQYF	TGCGCCAGCAGCTTGGAACCCTCGACCCATACGCAGTATTTT
TRBD1	TRBV7-9	-	TRBJ1-2	CASSPALGGAYGYTF	TGTGCCAGCAGCCCCGCTTTAGGGGGCGCTTACGGCTACACCTTC
-	TRBV27	few	TRBJ2-7	CASSLLAWDKLYEQYF	TGTGCCAGCAGTTTACTAGCATGGGACAAATTATACGAGCAGTACTTC